This passage covers 24 T cell receptor beta chains from one sample sequenced in a study of blood T cell repertoires in COVID-19. The data were produced by immunoSEQ multiplex PCR, yet TCRdb's version contains in-frame clones alone and is incomplete. This sample has 350,000 to 450,000 clones, with 86% found just once. Sequenced input: peripheral blood. The receptors derive from a woman in her sixties or seventies with COVID-19, enrolled during active disease.

The chain has TRBV6-6 and TRBJ2-7; D may be TRBD1 (6 bases). The V end lost 6 bases, the J end lost 3 bases, and 15 bases lay between the germline ends. Germline loops: CDR1 MNHNY, CDR2 SVGAGI (reference sequence). The CDR3 is 14 residues long. This chain's CDR3 is CASSQGHGYYEQYF. The DNA for the CDR3 is TGTGCCAGCAGCCAGGGACACGGGTACTACGAGCAGTACTTC.

This rearrangement joins TRBV11-2 to TRBJ1-2; TRBD1 might be the D (6 bases). The V end was cut by 2 bases, the J end by 4 bases, with 11 bases between. Germline-derived CDR1 and CDR2 are SGHAT and FQNNGV. This CDR3 has 14 amino acids. The CDR3 nucleotides read TGTGCCAGCAGCTTAAATCAGGGGACCTATGGCTACACCTTC. Translating it yields CASSLNQGTYGYTF.

The gene calls are TRBV6-2 or TRBV6-3 and TRBJ1-5; D ambiguous. Germline loops: CDR1 MNHEY, CDR2 SVGEGT. This CDR3 comprises 14 residues. Trimming removed 4 bases at V and 3 bases at J, with 10 bases between. The CDR3 sequence is CASSLGSTNQPQHF. CDR3 DNA: TGTGCCAGCAGTTTGGGCAGCACCAATCAGCCCCAGCATTTT.

The chain combines TRBV5-6 with TRBJ1-5, with D possibly being TRBD1 (6 bases). Germline-derived CDR1 and CDR2 are SGHDT and YYEEEE. Trimming stripped 4 bases from V and 0 bases from J, with 14 bases between. The CDR3 runs to 16 residues. The chain's CDR3 is CASSPLGGHSNQPQHF. DNA of the CDR3: TGTGCCAGCAGCCCTTTAGGGGGTCATAGCAATCAGCCCCAGCATTTT.

The V gene is TRBV6-6, the J gene TRBJ1-5; D is perhaps TRBD1 (5 bases). CDR1 and CDR2 from the germline V gene are MNHNY and SVGAGI (reference sequence). The V end was cut by 6 bases, the J end by 6 bases, with 18 bases between. The CDR3 is 15 amino acids. The CDR3 loop is CASSVDSYYSQPQHF. CDR3 bases: TGTGCCAGCAGCGTCGACAGTTATTATAGTCAGCCCCAGCATTTT.

The V and J genes are TRBV6-5 and TRBJ1-2, with 9 bases matching TRBD1. Trimming removed 5 bases from V and 7 bases from J; junction bases left unmatched: 5. The CDR3 covers 13 residues. The germline gives CDR1 MNHEY, CDR2 SVGAGI. The CDR3 loop is CASSKTGGGGYTF. In DNA, the CDR3 is TGTGCCAGCAGTAAAACAGGGGGCGGTGGCTACACCTTC.

The J gene is TRBJ1-1, the V gene TRBV13, with 7 bases matching TRBD1. Germline values: CDR1 PRHDT, CDR2 FYEKMQ (reference sequence). CDR3 length equals 14 residues. With V trimmed by 5 bases and J by 4 bases, 7 bases remained unmatched. The CDR3 region has the DNA TGTGCCAGCAGCACCCCGACAGGGAGCACTGAAGCTTTCTTT. Translated: CASSTPTGSTEAFF.

The gene calls are TRBV2 and TRBJ2-1; D might be TRBD2 (7 bases). Trimming cost V 7 bases and J 5 bases, with 12 bases left between them. Germline V gives CDR1 SNHLY, CDR2 FYNNEI. The CDR3 consists of 13 residues. CDR3 bases: TGTGCCAGCATCCGGGGGGCCAACAATGAGCAGTTCTTC. This gives the protein CASIRGANNEQFF.

The chain recombines TRBV15 with TRBJ2-7, with 9 nucleotides matching TRBD1. Trimming took 1 base from V and 5 from J; bases not matched to a gene: 6. The CDR3 extends over 15 amino acids. The germline CDR1 and CDR2 sequences are LNHNV and YYDKDF (reference sequence). The CDR3 coding sequence is TGTGCCACCAGCAGAGCCGGGACAGGGCGGCACGAGCAGTACTTC. Translated: CATSRAGTGRHEQYF.

Here the CDR3 reads CAISTDPQGEDTQYF. CDR3 DNA sequence: TGTGCCATCAGCACCGATCCGCAAGGGGAAGATACGCAGTATTTT. The chain employs TRBV10-3 and TRBJ2-3, with a tentative D call TRBD1 (5 bases). Germline CDR1 ENHRY, CDR2 SYGVKD. V was cut by 6 bases and J by 5 bases, with 18 bases left in between. The CDR3 length is 15 residues.

This chain joins TRBV4-2 and TRBJ2-1, with TRBD2 identical over 12 bases. Germline CDR1 LGHNA, CDR2 YNFKEQ. The ends lost 1 base at V and 0 bases at J; junction bases unmatched: 1. The CDR3 is 17 amino acids. The CDR3 spells CASSQASGGVSYNEQFF. CDR3 bases: TGTGCCAGCAGCCAAGCTAGCGGGGGGGTCTCCTACAATGAGCAGTTCTTC.

This chain links TRBV11-3 with TRBJ2-5, with D maybe TRBD1 (5 bases). Germline V gene data show CDR1 as SGHNT and CDR2 as YENEEA. The V end was cut by 4 bases, the J end by 5 bases, with 17 bases between. The CDR3 spans 15 residues. CDR3 protein: CASSSIDRPYETQYF. CDR3 bases: TGTGCCAGCAGCTCAATCGACAGACCCTACGAGACCCAGTACTTC.

CDR3 in DNA: TGTGCCAGCAGCGTAGAGGCGGGGGGGTACACAGATACGCAGTATTTT. Its translation is CASSVEAGGYTDTQYF. This chain joins TRBV9 and TRBJ2-3, with 9 bases fitting TRBD2. Looked up from germline, CDR1 is SGDLS and CDR2 is YYNGEE. J gave up 2 bases and V 0 bases, and 4 bases lay outside the gene matches. This CDR3 is built from 16 residues.

The rearrangement links TRBV5-5 to TRBJ1-1; D possibly corresponds to TRBD1 (5 bases). The CDR3 is 14 amino acids. The V gene's germline CDR1 is SGHKS and CDR2 YYEKEE (reference sequence). Trimming removed 1 base at V and 4 bases at J, with 11 bases between. The CDR3 is CASSLTRAGTEAFF. CDR3 nucleotide sequence: TGTGCCAGCAGCTTGACCAGGGCTGGCACTGAAGCTTTCTTT. Filled out from reference TRBV5-5 and TRBJ1-1, the complete variable domain reads DAGVTQSPTHLIKTRGQQVTLRCSPISGHKSVSWYQQVLGQGPQFIFQYYEKEERGRGNFPDRFSARQFPNYSSELNVNALLLGDSALYLCASSLTRAGTEAFFGQGTRLTVV.

The J gene is TRBJ1-1, the V gene TRBV4-1; TRBD1 might be the D (6 bases). There are 12 residues in the CDR3. V was clipped by 3 bases and J by 8 bases, with 10 bases between them. Per germline, CDR1 MGHRA and CDR2 YSYEKL. In nucleotides, the CDR3 is TGCGCCAGCAGCCACGACGACAGGGAAGCTTTCTTT. This translates into CASSHDDREAFF.

This clone showed up just once. This rearrangement joins TRBV2 to TRBJ2-4; TRBD1 is a possible D gene (6 bases). The ends were cut back, 4 bases at V and 6 bases at J, with 13 bases in the middle. CDR3 length: 14 residues. CDR1 is SNHLY and CDR2 is FYNNEI in the germline V gene. The CDR3 DNA sequence: TGTGCCAGCAGTGTCGAGGGGGAAGGAAACATTCAGTACTTC. It translates to CASSVEGEGNIQYF.

This chain connects TRBV2 to TRBJ2-5, with D possibly being TRBD1 (5 bases). V lost 6 bases and J lost 0, with 5 bases in between. This CDR3 spans 12 amino acids. The germline V gene has CDR1 SNHLY and CDR2 FYNNEI. CDR3 sequence: CASRTDQETQYF. DNA for the CDR3: TGTGCCAGCAGGACAGACCAAGAGACCCAGTACTTC.

This sequence joins TRBV5-1 and TRBJ2-7, with 8 nucleotides matching TRBD2. Germline CDR1 reads SGHRS; CDR2 reads YFSETQ. V gave up 0 bases and J gave up 2 bases; unmatched junction bases: 1. This CDR3 spans 14 amino acids. CDR3 protein: CASSLVGGAYEQYF. As DNA, the CDR3 is TGCGCCAGCAGCTTGGTCGGGGGGGCCTACGAGCAGTACTTC.

The chain employs TRBV9 and TRBJ2-3; 10 bases map to TRBD2. After removal of 4 bases from V and 3 bases from J, the junction contained 8 bases not matched to a gene. CDR1 and CDR2 from the germline V gene are SGDLS and YYNGEE. CDR3 length: 16 amino acids. CDR3 in amino acids: CASSPELAGGTDTQYF. CDR3 nucleotide sequence: TGTGCCAGCAGCCCCGAGTTAGCGGGGGGAACAGATACGCAGTATTTT.

This clone has just one count. The chain employs TRBV4-2 and TRBJ2-5; TRBD2 might be the D (7 bases). Trimming cost V 8 bases and J 5 bases, with 15 bases left between them. The CDR3 consists of 13 residues. Looked up from germline, CDR1 is LGHNA and CDR2 is YNFKEQ. DNA of the CDR3: TGTGCCAGCTCGAAGGGGGGGGCGGAGACCCAGTACTTC. It specifies CASSKGGAETQYF.

The J gene is TRBJ1-1, the V gene TRBV7-8, with D uncertain. The CDR3 has 13 residues. With 3 bases removed from V and 0 bases from J, the gap between germline ends came to 5 bases. The germline CDR1 and CDR2 sequences are SGHVS and FQNEAQ. As DNA, the CDR3 is TGTGCCAGCAGCTTTTCCTTGAACACTGAAGCTTTCTTT. Its translation: CASSFSLNTEAFF.

The chain joins TRBV20-1 to TRBJ1-1; D may be TRBD1 (6 bases). The CDR3 runs 14 residues. Germline CDR1 and CDR2: DFQATT and SNEGSKA (reference sequence). Deletions cut 3 bases from V and 1 base from J, with 12 bases between. CDR3 nucleotides: TGCAGTGCTAGTCTAGGGACATCGAACACTGAAGCTTTCTTT. Protein: CSASLGTSNTEAFF.

V and J are TRBV25-1 and TRBJ1-5; TRBD1 might be the D (6 bases). CDR1 and CDR2 from the germline V gene are MGHDK and SYGVNS. The length of the CDR3 is 14 residues. V was pared by 2 bases and J by 6 bases, with 11 bases between. The CDR3 spells CASSEEGGGQPQHF. As DNA, the CDR3 is TGTGCCAGCAGTGAAGAGGGAGGGGGTCAGCCCCAGCATTTT.

The V and J genes are TRBV3-1 (or the pseudogene TRBV3-2) and TRBJ2-3; tentatively, D is TRBD2 (5 bases). The CDR3 totals 15 residues. V was pared by 1 base and J by 4 bases, with 12 bases between. Looked up from germline, CDR1 is LGHDT and CDR2 is YNNKEL (reference sequence). In DNA, the CDR3 is TGTGCCAGCAGCCAAGGAGGACTGTGGCCAGATACGCAGTATTTT. As protein: CASSQGGLWPDTQYF.